This T cell receptor beta chain was identified in a study of graft-versus-host responses after intestinal transplantation. Details on this clone: As yet, its antigen is unknown.

V dropped 4 bases and J dropped 1 base, with 13 bases sitting between them. CDR3 length equals 16 residues. CDR1 is SNHLY and CDR2 is FYNNEI in the germline V gene. Data came from immunoSEQ multiplex PCR; TCRdb stores just in-frame clones and leaves some out. This table holds around 69,000 clones, 90% found once. The receptor was isolated from a human donor who was the organ donor for an intestinal transplant. V gene TRBV2 combines with J gene TRBJ1-4; D gene uncertain. Sequences were derived from unstimulated CD8+ T cells sorted from spleen or lymph node cells, sampled before transplant. The CDR3 DNA is TGTGCCAGCAGTGGCAACCCGATCGGAACTAATGAAAAACTGTTTTTT. Its protein is CASSGNPIGTNEKLFF. Variable domain in full (rest from reference TRBV2 and TRBJ1-4): EPEVTQTPSHQVTQMGQEVILRCVPISNHLYFYWYRQILGQKVEFLVSFYNNEISEKSEIFDDQFSVERPDGSNFTLKIRSTKLEDSAMYFCASSGNPIGTNEKLFFGSGTQLSVL.